This TCR beta chain was identified in a study of T cell responses to AZD1222 COVID-19 vaccine. The study, taken as a whole, reports: Baseline serology detected seropositivity in only 6 or 7 AZD1222 recipients. Reports indicate that nearly half of spike-specific TCRs are directed at unmutated variant regions. It should be noted that donors were predominantly white British and more often female, and clonal diversity was possibly underestimated. Spike as a whole was targeted by vaccine-associated CD4 TCRs, dominant at 160-218 and 743-854.

This CDR3 is built from 14 residues. Germline CDR1 and CDR2: SQVTM and ANQGSEA. Trimming took 0 bases from V and 4 from J, leaving 12 bases between them. Assay: immunoSEQ multiplex PCR; the TCRdb copy retains only in-frame clones and omits some. The repertoire holds roughly 140,000 clones, with 75% to 95% as singletons. As concerns this clone: The antigen is unknown.

The V call is TRBV29-1, the J call TRBJ1-2; D gene ambiguous. This receptor was taken from an adult in good health. Sample: peripheral blood, taken on day 0 of AZD1222 vaccination. CDR3 region: CSVEDPGSSYGYTF. The CDR3 nucleotides read TGCAGCGTTGAAGATCCCGGCAGCTCCTATGGCTACACCTTC. Full variable domain (rest looked up from reference TRBV29-1 and TRBJ1-2): SAVISQKPSRDICQRGTSLTIQCQVDSQVTMMFWYRQQPGQSLTLIATANQGSEATYESGFVIDKFPISRPNLTFSTLTVSNMSPEDSSIYLCSVEDPGSSYGYTFGSGTRLTVV.